This T cell receptor beta chain originates from a study of cytomegalovirus exposure and HLA in healthy donors. Study in general: The roughly 110 validation repertoires were produced on the same platform as the 650 or so repertoires of the first cohort. This was reported in a later analysis. Study-wide results and limits: Specificity of three CMV-associated chains for CMV antigens was verified in vitro. Cytomegalovirus association was listed for approximately 150 TCR beta chains. In the roughly 130 validation repertoires, a later analysis found that first-cohort TCR clusters tended to co-occur.

V was clipped by 2 bases and J by 4 bases, with 9 bases between them. This CDR3 comprises 13 residues. The germline V gene has CDR1 MNHEY and CDR2 SVGAGI. Assay: immunoSEQ multiplex PCR; the TCRdb copy retains only in-frame clones and omits some. The sample shows some 260,000 clones, less than 95% of them seen only once. On this clone itself: Its antigen is unknown.

V is TRBV6-5 and J is TRBJ2-7; D gene uncertain. This TCR was recovered from a woman aged 25 to 39 in good health and CMV-seronegative. The sequenced sample was PBMCs. CDR3 in DNA: TGTGCCAGCAGTTACCAGATGGGTTACGAGCAGTACTTC. Translating gives CASSYQMGYEQYF.